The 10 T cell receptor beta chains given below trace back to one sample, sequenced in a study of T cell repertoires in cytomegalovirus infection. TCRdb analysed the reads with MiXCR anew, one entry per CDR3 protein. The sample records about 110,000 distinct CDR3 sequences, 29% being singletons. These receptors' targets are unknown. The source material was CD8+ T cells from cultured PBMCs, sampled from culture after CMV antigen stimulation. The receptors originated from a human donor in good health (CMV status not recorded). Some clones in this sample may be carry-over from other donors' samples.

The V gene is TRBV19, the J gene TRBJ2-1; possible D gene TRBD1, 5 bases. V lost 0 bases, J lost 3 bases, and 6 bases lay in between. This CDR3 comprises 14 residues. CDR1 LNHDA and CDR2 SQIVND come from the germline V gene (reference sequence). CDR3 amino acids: CASSIDDSYNEQFF. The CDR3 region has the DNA TGTGCCAGTAGTATAGATGACAGCTACAATGAGCAGTTCTTC.

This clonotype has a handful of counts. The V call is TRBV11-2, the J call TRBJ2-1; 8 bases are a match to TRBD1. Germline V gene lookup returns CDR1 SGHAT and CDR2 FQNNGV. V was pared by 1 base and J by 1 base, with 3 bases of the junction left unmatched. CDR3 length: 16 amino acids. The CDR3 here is CASSLGQGASYNEQFF. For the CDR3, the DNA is TGTGCCAGCAGCTTAGGCCAGGGGGCTTCCTACAATGAGCAGTTCTTC.

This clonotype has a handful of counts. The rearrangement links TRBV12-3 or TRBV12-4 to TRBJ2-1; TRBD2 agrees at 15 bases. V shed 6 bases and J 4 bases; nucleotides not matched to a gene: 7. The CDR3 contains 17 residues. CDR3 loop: CASSLTGTSGGYNEQFF. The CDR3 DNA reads TGTGCCAGCAGCCTGACCGGGACTAGCGGGGGGTACAATGAGCAGTTCTTC.

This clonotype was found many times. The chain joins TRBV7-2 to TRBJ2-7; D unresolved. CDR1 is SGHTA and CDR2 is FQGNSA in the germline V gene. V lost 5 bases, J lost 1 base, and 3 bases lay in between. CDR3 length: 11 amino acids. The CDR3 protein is CASSLSYEQYF. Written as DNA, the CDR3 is TGTGCCAGCAGCCTGTCCTACGAGCAGTACTTC.

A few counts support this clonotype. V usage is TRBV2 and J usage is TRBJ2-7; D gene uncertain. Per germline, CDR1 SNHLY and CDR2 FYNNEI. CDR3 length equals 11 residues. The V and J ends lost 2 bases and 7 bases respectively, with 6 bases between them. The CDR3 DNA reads TGTGCCAGCAGTGAATTTTGGGAGCAGTACTTC. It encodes CASSEFWEQYF.

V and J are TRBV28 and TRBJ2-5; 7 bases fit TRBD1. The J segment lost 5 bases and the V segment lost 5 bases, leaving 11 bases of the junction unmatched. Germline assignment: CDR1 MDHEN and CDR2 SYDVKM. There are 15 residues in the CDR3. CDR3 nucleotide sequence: TGTGCCAGCAGTAAAGGGACAGTCTCTGGGGAGACCCAGTACTTC. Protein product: CASSKGTVSGETQYF.

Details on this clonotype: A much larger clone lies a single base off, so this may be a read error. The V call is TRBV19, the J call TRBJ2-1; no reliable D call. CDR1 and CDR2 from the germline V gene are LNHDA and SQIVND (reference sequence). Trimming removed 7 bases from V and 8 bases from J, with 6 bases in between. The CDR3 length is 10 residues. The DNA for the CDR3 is TGTGCCAGTATCCCCGATGAGCAGTTCTTC. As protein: CASIPDEQFF. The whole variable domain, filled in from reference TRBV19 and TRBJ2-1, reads DGGITQSPKYLFRKEGQNVTLSCEQNLNHDAMYWYRQDPGQGLRLIYYSQIVNDFQKGDIAEGYSVSREKKESFPLTVTSAQKNPTAFYLCASIPDEQFFGPGTRLTVL.

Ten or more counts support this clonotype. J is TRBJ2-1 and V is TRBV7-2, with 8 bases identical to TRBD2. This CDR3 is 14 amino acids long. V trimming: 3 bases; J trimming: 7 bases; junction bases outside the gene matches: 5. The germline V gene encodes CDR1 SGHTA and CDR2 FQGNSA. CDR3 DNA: TGTGCCAGCAGCTTCAGCGGGGGCGGGAATGAGCAGTTCTTC. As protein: CASSFSGGGNEQFF. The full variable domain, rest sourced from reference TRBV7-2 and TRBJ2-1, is GAGVSQSPSNKVTEKGKDVELRCDPISGHTALYWYRQSLGQGLEFLIYFQGNSAPDKSGLPSDRFSAERTGGSVSTLTIQRTQQEDSAVYLCASSFSGGGNEQFFGPGTRLTVL.

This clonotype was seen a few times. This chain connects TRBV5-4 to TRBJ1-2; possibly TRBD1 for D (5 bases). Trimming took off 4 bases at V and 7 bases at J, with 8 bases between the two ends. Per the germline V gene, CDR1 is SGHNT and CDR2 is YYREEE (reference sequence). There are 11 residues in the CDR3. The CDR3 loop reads CASSEGAGYTF. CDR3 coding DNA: TGTGCCAGCAGCGAAGGGGCTGGCTACACCTTC.

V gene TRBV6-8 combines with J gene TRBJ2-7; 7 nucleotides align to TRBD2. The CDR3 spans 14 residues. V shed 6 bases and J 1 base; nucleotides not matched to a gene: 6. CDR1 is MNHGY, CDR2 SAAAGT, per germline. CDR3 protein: CASRPGGGSYEQYF. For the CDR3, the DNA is TGTGCCAGCAGGCCGGGAGGAGGGTCCTACGAGCAGTACTTC.